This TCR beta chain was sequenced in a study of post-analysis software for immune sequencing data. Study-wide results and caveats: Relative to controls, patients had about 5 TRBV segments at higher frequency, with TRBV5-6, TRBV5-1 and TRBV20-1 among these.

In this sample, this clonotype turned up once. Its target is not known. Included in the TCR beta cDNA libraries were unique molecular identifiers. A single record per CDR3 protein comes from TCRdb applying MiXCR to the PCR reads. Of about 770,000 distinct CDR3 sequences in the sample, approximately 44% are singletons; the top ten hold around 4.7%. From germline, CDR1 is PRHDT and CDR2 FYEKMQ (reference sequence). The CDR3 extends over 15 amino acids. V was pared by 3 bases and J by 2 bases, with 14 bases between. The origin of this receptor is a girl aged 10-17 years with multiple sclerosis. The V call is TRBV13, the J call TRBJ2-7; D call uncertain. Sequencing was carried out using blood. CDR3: CASSFAARLAYEQYF. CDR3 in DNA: TGTGCCAGCAGCTTTGCGGCCAGATTAGCCTACGAGCAGTACTTC. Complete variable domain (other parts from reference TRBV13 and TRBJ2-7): AAGVIQSPRHLIKEKRETATLKCYPIPRHDTVYWYQQGPGQDPQFLISFYEKMQSDKGSIPDRFSAQQFSDYHSELNMSSLELGDSALYFCASSFAARLAYEQYFGPGTRLTVT.